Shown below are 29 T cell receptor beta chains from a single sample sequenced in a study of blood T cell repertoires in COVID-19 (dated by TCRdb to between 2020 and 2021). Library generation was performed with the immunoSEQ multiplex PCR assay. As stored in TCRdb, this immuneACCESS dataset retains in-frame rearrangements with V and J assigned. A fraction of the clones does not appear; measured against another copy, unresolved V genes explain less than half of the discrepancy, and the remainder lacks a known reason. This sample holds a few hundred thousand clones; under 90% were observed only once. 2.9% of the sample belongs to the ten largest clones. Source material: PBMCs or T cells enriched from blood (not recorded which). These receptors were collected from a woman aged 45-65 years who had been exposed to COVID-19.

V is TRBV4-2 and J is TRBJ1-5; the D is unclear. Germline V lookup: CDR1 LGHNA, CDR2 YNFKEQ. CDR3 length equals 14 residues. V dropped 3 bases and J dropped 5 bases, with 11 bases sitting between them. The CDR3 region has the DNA TGTGCCAGCAGCCAGAGGGCCCAAGATCAGCCCCAGCATTTT. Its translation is CASSQRAQDQPQHF.

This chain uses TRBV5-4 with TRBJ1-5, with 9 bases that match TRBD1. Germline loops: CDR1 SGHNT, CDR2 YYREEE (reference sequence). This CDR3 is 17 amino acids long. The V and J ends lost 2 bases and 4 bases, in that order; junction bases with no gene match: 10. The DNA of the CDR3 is TGTGCCAGCAGCTTTGGGGCCGGACAGGGGTTTAATCAGCCCCAGCATTTT. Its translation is CASSFGAGQGFNQPQHF.

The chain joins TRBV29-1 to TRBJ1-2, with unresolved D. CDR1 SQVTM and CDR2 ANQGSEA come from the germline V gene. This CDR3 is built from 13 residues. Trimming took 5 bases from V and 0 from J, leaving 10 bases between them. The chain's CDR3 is CSVLWRPNYGYTF. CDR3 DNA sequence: TGCAGCGTTTTGTGGAGGCCTAACTATGGCTACACCTTC. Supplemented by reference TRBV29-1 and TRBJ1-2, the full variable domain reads SAVISQKPSRDICQRGTSLTIQCQVDSQVTMMFWYRQQPGQSLTLIATANQGSEATYESGFVIDKFPISRPNLTFSTLTVSNMSPEDSSIYLCSVLWRPNYGYTFGSGTRLTVV.

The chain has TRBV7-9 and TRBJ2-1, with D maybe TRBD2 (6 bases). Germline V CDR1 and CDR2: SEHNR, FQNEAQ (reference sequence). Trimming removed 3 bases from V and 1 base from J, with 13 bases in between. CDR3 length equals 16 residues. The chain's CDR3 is CASSFREPLSYNEQFF. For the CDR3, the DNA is TGTGCCAGCAGCTTTCGGGAGCCCCTTTCCTACAATGAGCAGTTCTTC. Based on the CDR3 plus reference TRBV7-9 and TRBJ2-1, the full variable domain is DTGVSQNPRHKITKRGQNVTFRCDPISEHNRLYWYRQTLGQGPEFLTYFQNEAQLEKSRLLSDRFSAERPKGSFSTLEIQRTEQGDSAMYLCASSFREPLSYNEQFFGPGTRLTVL.

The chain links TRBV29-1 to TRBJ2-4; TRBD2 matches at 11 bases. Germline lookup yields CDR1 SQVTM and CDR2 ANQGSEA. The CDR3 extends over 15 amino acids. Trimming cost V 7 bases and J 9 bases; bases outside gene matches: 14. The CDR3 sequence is CSAAYSGGANFIQYF. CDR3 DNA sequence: TGCAGCGCCGCATATAGCGGGGGGGCCAACTTCATTCAGTACTTC.

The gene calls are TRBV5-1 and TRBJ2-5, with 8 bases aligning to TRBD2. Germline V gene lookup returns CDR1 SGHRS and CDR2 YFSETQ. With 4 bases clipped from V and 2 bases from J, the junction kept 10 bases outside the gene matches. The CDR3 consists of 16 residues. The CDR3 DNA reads TGCGCCAGCAGCCCGGGGGGGTCTATTCCGCAAGAGACCCAGTACTTC. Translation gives CASSPGGSIPQETQYF.

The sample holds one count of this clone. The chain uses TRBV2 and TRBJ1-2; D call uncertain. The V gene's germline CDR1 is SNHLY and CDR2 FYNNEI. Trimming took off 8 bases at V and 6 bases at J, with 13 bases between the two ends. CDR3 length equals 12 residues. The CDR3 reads CASLEGGDGYTF. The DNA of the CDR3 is TGTGCCAGCTTGGAGGGCGGGGATGGCTACACCTTC.

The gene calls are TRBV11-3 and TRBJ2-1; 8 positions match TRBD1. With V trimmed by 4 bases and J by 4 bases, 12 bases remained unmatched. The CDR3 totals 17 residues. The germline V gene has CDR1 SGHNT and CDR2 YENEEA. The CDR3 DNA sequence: TGTGCCAGCAGCTCCGGACAGGACAGGGTAGTGTACAATGAGCAGTTCTTC. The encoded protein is CASSSGQDRVVYNEQFF.

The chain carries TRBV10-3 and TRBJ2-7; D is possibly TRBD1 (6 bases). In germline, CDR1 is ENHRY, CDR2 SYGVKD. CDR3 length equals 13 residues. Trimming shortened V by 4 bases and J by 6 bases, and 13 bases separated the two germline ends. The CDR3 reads CAISARDIGEQYF. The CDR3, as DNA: TGTGCCATCAGTGCCCGGGACATTGGCGAGCAGTACTTC.

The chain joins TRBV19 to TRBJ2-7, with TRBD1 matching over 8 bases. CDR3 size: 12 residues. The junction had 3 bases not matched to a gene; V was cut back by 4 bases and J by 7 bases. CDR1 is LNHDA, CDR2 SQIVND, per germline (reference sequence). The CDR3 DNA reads TGTGCCAGTAGTACAGGGGGCGGGGAGCAGTACTTC. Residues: CASSTGGGEQYF.

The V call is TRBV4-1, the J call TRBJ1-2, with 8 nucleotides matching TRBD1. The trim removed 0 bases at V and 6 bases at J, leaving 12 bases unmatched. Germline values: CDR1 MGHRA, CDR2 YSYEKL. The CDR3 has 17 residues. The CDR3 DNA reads TGCGCCAGCAGCCAAGATCGTGCCCAGGGGGCATTCGATGGCTACACCTTC. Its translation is CASSQDRAQGAFDGYTF.

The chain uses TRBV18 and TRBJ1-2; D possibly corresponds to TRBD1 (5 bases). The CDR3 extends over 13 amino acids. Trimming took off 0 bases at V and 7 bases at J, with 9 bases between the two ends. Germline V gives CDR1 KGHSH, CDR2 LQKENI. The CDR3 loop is CASSPPGGAGYTF. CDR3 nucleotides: TGTGCCAGCTCACCACCTGGAGGGGCTGGCTACACCTTC.

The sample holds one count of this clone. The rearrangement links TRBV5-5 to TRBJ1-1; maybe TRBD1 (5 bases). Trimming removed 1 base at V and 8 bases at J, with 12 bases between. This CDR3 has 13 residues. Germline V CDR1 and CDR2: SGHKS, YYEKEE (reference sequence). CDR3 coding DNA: TGTGCCAGCAGCTTGCTAGGACATATAGAAGCTTTCTTT. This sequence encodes CASSLLGHIEAFF.

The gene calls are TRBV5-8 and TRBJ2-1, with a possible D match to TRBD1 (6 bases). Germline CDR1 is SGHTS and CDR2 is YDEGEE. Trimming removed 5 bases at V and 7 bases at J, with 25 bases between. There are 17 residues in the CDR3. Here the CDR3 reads CASRKGQSFYAENEQFF. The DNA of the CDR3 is TGTGCCAGCAGGAAAGGACAGTCTTTCTACGCGGAGAATGAGCAGTTCTTC.

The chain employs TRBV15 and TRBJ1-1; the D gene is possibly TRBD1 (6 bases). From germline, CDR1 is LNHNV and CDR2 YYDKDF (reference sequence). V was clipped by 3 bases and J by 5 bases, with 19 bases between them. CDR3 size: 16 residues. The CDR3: CATSRRGGRAGTEAFF. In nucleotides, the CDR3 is TGTGCCACCAGCAGGAGGGGGGGCAGGGCTGGGACTGAAGCTTTCTTT.

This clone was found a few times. The CDR3 bases are TGTGCCAGCGACACGAACTTAAACTACGAGCAGTACTTC. Protein: CASDTNLNYEQYF. The chain couples TRBV2 to TRBJ2-7; D gene ambiguous. There are 13 residues in the CDR3. The germline gives CDR1 SNHLY, CDR2 FYNNEI. Between the trimmed V and J ends, which lost 8 bases and 3 bases, there was a span of 14 bases.

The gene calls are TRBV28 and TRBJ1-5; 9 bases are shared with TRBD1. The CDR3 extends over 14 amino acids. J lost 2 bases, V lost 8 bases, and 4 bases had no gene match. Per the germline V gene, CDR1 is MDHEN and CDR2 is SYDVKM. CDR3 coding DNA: TGTGCCAGCTTCCGGGACAGGGGCAATCAGCCCCAGCATTTT. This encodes CASFRDRGNQPQHF. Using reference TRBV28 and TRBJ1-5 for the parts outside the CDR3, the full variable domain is DVKVTQSSRYLVKRTGEKVFLECVQDMDHENMFWYRQDPGLGLRLIYFSYDVKMKEKGDIPEGYSVSREKKERFSLILESASTNQTSMYLCASFRDRGNQPQHFGDGTRLSIL.

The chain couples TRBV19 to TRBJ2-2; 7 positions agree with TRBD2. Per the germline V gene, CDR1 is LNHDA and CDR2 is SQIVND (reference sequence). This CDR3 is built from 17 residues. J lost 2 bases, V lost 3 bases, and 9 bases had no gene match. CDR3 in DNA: TGTGCCAGTAGTATCTCCGGGGGGTATTATAACACCGGGGAGCTGTTTTTT. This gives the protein CASSISGGYYNTGELFF.

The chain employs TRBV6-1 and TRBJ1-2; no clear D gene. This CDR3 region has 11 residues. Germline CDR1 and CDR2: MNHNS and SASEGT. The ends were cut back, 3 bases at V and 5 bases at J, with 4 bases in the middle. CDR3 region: CASSDQYGYTF. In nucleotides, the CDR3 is TGTGCCAGCAGTGACCAGTATGGCTACACCTTC.

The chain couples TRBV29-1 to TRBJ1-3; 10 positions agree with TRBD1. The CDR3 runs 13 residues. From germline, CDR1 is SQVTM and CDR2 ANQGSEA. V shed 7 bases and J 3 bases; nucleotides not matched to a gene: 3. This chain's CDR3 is CSARDRGGNTIYF. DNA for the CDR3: TGCAGCGCTCGGGACAGGGGTGGAAACACCATATATTTT.

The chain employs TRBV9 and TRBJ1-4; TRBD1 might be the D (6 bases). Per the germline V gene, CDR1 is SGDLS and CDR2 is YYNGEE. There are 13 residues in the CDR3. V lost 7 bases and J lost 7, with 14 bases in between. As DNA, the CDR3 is TGTGCCAGCGCGGGGGGGCGAAGTGAAAAACTGTTTTTT. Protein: CASAGGRSEKLFF.

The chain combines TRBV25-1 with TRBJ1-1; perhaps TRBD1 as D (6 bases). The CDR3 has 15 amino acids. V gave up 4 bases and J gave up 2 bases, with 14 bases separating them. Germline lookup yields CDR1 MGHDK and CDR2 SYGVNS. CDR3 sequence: CASSVRTAGNTEAFF. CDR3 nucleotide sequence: TGTGCCAGCAGTGTTCGGACAGCCGGAAACACTGAAGCTTTCTTT.

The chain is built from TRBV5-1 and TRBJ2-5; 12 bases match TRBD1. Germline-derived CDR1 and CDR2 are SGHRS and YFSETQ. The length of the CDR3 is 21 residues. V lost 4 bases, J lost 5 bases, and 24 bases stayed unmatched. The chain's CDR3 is CASSLPPGQGASGKSTETQYF. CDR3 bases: TGCGCCAGCAGCCTACCACCGGGACAGGGGGCAAGTGGAAAGAGTACCGAGACCCAGTACTTC.

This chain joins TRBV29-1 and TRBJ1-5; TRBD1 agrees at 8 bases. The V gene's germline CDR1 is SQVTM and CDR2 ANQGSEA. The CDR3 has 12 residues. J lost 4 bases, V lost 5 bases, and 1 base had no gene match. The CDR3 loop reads CSVTGGNQPQHF. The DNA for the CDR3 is TGCAGCGTTACAGGGGGGAATCAGCCCCAGCATTTT.

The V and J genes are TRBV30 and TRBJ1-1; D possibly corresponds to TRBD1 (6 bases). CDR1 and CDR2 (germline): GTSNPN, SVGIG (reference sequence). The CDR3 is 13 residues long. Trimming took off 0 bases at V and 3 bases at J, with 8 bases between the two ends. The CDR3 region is CAWSVAGDTEAFF. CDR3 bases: TGTGCCTGGAGTGTAGCAGGGGACACTGAAGCTTTCTTT.

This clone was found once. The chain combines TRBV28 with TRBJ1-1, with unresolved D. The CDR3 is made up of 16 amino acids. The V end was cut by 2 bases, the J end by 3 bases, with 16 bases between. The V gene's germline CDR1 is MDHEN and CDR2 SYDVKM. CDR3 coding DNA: TGTGCCAGCAGTTTACCCCCGGTAGGAGGGCACACTGAAGCTTTCTTT. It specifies CASSLPPVGGHTEAFF.

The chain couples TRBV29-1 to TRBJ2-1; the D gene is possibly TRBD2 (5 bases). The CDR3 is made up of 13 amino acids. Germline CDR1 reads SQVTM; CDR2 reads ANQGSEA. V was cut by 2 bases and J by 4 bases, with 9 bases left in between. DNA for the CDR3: TGCAGCGTTGAACCTGGAGGATACAATGAGCAGTTCTTC. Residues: CSVEPGGYNEQFF.

The DNA of the CDR3 is TGTGCCAGCAGCTCCCAGGGGGCGGCAACTAATGAAAAACTGTTTTTT. Protein sequence: CASSSQGAATNEKLFF. V is TRBV7-8 and J is TRBJ1-4; 8 nucleotides agree with TRBD1. V shed 4 bases and J 0 bases; nucleotides not matched to a gene: 4. From germline, CDR1 is SGHVS and CDR2 FQNEAQ. This CDR3 comprises 16 residues.

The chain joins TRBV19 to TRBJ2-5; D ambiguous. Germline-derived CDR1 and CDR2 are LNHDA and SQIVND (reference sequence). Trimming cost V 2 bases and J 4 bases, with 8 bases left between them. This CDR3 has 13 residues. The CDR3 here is CASSISVRETQYF. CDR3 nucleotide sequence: TGTGCCAGTAGTATATCTGTTCGAGAGACCCAGTACTTC.